One and the same sample provided the 20 T cell receptor beta chains below, sequenced in a study of blood T cell repertoires in COVID-19. The data were produced by immunoSEQ multiplex PCR, yet TCRdb's version contains in-frame clones alone and is incomplete. The sample lists about 160,000 clones, 82% seen once, with 15% to 20% in the top ten. Material: PBMCs or T cells enriched from blood (not recorded which). These receptors were obtained from a man between 60 and 70 years old who had recovered from COVID-19.

The gene calls are TRBV7-6 and TRBJ1-1; D is uncertain. The CDR3 covers 14 residues. The V gene lost 2 bases and the J gene lost 1 base, with 8 bases spanning the gap. Per germline, CDR1 SGHVS and CDR2 FNYEAQ. CDR3 region: CASSLSRGNTEAFF. CDR3 DNA: TGTGCCAGCAGCTTATCCCGGGGGAACACTGAAGCTTTCTTT.

The CDR3 DNA sequence: TGCGCCAGCAGCGTTAGCGGGACCTACACCGGGGAGCTGTTTTTT. This encodes CASSVSGTYTGELFF. The rearrangement joins TRBV5-1 to TRBJ2-2; 8 bases are a match to TRBD2. The CDR3 is 15 amino acids. Per germline, CDR1 SGHRS and CDR2 YFSETQ. Trimming took 4 bases from V and 3 from J; bases not matched to a gene: 5.

This clone has just a few counts. V usage is TRBV12-3 or TRBV12-4 and J usage is TRBJ1-2; 8 bases map to TRBD1. This CDR3 has 12 residues. Trimming at V came to 8 bases and at J to 8 bases, leaving 7 bases not matched to a gene. CDR3 sequence reads: CASLRGLEGYTF. DNA of the CDR3: TGTGCCAGCCTCAGGGGGCTAGAAGGCTACACCTTC.

This chain connects TRBV9 to TRBJ1-1; 9 bases line up with TRBD1. The CDR3 spans 13 residues. The trim removed 3 bases at V and 7 bases at J, leaving 4 bases unmatched. Germline-derived CDR1 and CDR2 are SGDLS and YYNGEE. The chain's CDR3 is CASSEQGAGEAFF. The CDR3 DNA reads as TGTGCCAGCAGCGAACAGGGGGCTGGTGAAGCTTTCTTT.

The chain joins TRBV7-9 to TRBJ2-3, with D perhaps matching TRBD1 (6 bases). Trimming took off 1 base at V and 14 bases at J, with 16 bases between the two ends. CDR3 length: 13 residues. CDR1 is SEHNR and CDR2 is FQNEAQ in the germline V gene (reference sequence). CDR3 bases: TGTGCCAGCAGCTTAGAACGGGGCAGGGGTCTGTATTTT. Translated: CASSLERGRGLYF.

The V call is TRBV27, the J call TRBJ1-1, with a possible D match to TRBD1 (5 bases). Germline V gene lookup returns CDR1 MNHEY and CDR2 SMNVEV (reference sequence). V dropped 5 bases and J dropped 4 bases, with 14 bases sitting between them. This CDR3 region has 14 residues. The CDR3 sequence is CASSRRLGGTEAFF. Here the CDR3 DNA reads TGTGCCAGCAGTCGTAGACTGGGGGGCACTGAAGCTTTCTTT.

This chain joins TRBV2 and TRBJ2-2; D might be TRBD1 (6 bases). V gave up 6 bases and J gave up 6 bases, with 8 bases separating them. The CDR3 runs 12 residues. Per germline, CDR1 SNHLY and CDR2 FYNNEI. This CDR3 reads CASRQGSGELFF. The CDR3 coding sequence is TGTGCCAGCAGACAGGGATCCGGGGAGCTGTTTTTT.

This chain's CDR3 is CAISESGMPSEQYF. CDR3 bases: TGTGCCATCAGTGAGTCCGGGATGCCCAGCGAGCAGTACTTC. The chain has TRBV10-3 and TRBJ2-7, with a tentative D call TRBD2 (5 bases). V dropped 0 bases and J dropped 6 bases, with 12 bases sitting between them. Germline V lookup: CDR1 ENHRY, CDR2 SYGVKD. The CDR3 is made up of 14 amino acids.

This clone was counted between two and nine times. The CDR3 DNA sequence: TGCGCCAGCAGTTCCGGGACAATTAACTATGGCTACACCTTC. Translated: CASSSGTINYGYTF. V gene TRBV5-1 combines with J gene TRBJ1-2; D is possibly TRBD1 (6 bases). Germline CDR1 and CDR2: SGHRS and YFSETQ. With 5 bases removed from V and 1 base from J, the gap between germline ends came to 12 bases. This CDR3 has 14 residues.

The J gene is TRBJ2-5, the V gene TRBV15; the match to TRBD1 covers 7 bases. CDR3 length: 17 amino acids. Germline values: CDR1 LNHNV, CDR2 YYDKDF (reference sequence). J gave up 3 bases and V 0 bases, and 10 bases lay outside the gene matches. The CDR3 coding sequence is TGTGCCACCAGCAGAGATCTGGGGACAGTGCTGGAAGAGACCCAGTACTTC. Residues: CATSRDLGTVLEETQYF.

The CDR3 reads CATSTHGQGASKASTDTQYF. The CDR3, as DNA: TGTGCCACCAGCACCCACGGACAGGGGGCTTCTAAAGCAAGCACAGATACGCAGTATTTT. This chain uses TRBV15 with TRBJ2-3; TRBD1 agrees at 11 bases. The trim removed 4 bases at V and 0 bases at J, leaving 15 bases unmatched. CDR3 length equals 20 residues. Germline CDR1 and CDR2: LNHNV and YYDKDF (reference sequence). Full variable domain (remainder filled in from reference TRBV15 and TRBJ2-3): DAMVIQNPRYQVTQFGKPVTLSCSQTLNHNVMYWYQQKSSQAPKLLFHYYDKDFNNEADTPDNFQSRRPNTSFCFLDIRSPGLGDTAMYLCATSTHGQGASKASTDTQYFGPGTRLTVL.

The V call is TRBV10-3, the J call TRBJ1-5, with 8 bases that match TRBD1. J gave up 4 bases and V 11 bases, and 4 bases lay outside the gene matches. This CDR3 contains 12 residues. Germline V gene sequence: CDR1 ENHRY, CDR2 SYGVKD. The CDR3 nucleotides read TGTGCCTCGGGACAGGTTAATCAGCCCCAGCATTTT. Protein: CASGQVNQPQHF.

This clone has only a few counts. The chain has TRBV3-1 (or the pseudogene TRBV3-2) and TRBJ2-6, with D hard to call. V was shortened by 5 bases and J by 0 bases, with 5 bases between the two germline ends. Germline values: CDR1 LGHDT, CDR2 YNNKEL (reference sequence). The CDR3 extends over 14 amino acids. CDR3 DNA: TGTGCCAGCAGCGTCTACTCTGGGGCCAACGTCCTGACTTTC. Translated, it gives CASSVYSGANVLTF.

V gene TRBV7-8 combines with J gene TRBJ2-2; no clear D. CDR1 and CDR2 (germline): SGHVS, FQNEAQ. The CDR3 length is 12 residues. Trimming shortened V by 3 bases and J by 5 bases, and 4 bases separated the two germline ends. The CDR3 DNA sequence: TGTGCCAGCAGCTTTCCAACCGGGGAGCTGTTTTTT. The encoded protein is CASSFPTGELFF. The full variable domain, rest sourced from reference TRBV7-8 and TRBJ2-2, is GAGVSQSPRYKVAKRGQDVALRCDPISGHVSLFWYQQALGQGPEFLTYFQNEAQLDKSGLPSDRFFAERPEGSVSTLKIQRTQQEDSAVYLCASSFPTGELFFGEGSRLTVL.

The J gene is TRBJ1-3, the V gene TRBV29-1; D uncertain. Germline values: CDR1 SQVTM, CDR2 ANQGSEA. This CDR3 has 11 amino acids. V lost 7 bases and J 0 bases, leaving 4 bases between the germline ends. CDR3 in DNA: TGCAGCGGAGACTCTGGAAACACCATATATTTT. Translating it yields CSGDSGNTIYF.

The chain joins TRBV18 to TRBJ2-2; the D is unclear. Between the trimmed V and J ends, which lost 1 base and 0 bases, there was a span of 9 bases. Germline V CDR1 and CDR2: KGHSH, LQKENI. The CDR3 has 16 amino acids. The CDR3 region has the DNA TGTGCCAGCTCACCACAACGCACAGCGAACACCGGGGAGCTGTTTTTT. Its protein is CASSPQRTANTGELFF. The whole variable domain, filled in from reference TRBV18 and TRBJ2-2, reads NAGVMQNPRHLVRRRGQEARLRCSPMKGHSHVYWYRQLPEEGLKFMVYLQKENIIDESGMPKERFSAEFPKEGPSILRIQQVVRGDSAAYFCASSPQRTANTGELFFGEGSRLTVL.

CDR3 region: CTSRIYSGSGRAPISTDTQYF. The CDR3 nucleotides are TGCACCAGCAGGATCTATAGTGGTAGCGGGAGGGCCCCTATCAGCACAGATACGCAGTATTTT. This sequence joins TRBV1 and TRBJ2-3; the DNA was not compared with TRBD2, the D call given in the table. TRBV1 is flagged as a pseudogene. The length of the CDR3 is 21 residues.

V and J are TRBV6-5 and TRBJ1-1; 8 nucleotides line up with TRBD1. V dropped 4 bases and J dropped 5; count of bases not matched to a gene: 6. This CDR3 is 14 amino acids long. From germline, CDR1 is MNHEY and CDR2 SVGAGI. The CDR3 DNA is TGTGCCAGCAGTTCTGCTACAGGGGGAACTGAAGCTTTCTTT. The encoded protein is CASSSATGGTEAFF.

V is TRBV3-1 (or the pseudogene TRBV3-2) and J is TRBJ2-1; tentatively, D is TRBD2 (5 bases). The germline CDR1 and CDR2 sequences are LGHDT and YNNKEL (reference sequence). CDR3 length: 15 residues. V gave up 1 base and J gave up 0 bases, with 7 bases separating them. This CDR3 reads CASSQARGSYNEQFF. The CDR3 DNA follows: TGTGCCAGCAGCCAAGCCCGGGGCTCCTACAATGAGCAGTTCTTC.

The J gene is TRBJ2-1, the V gene TRBV5-6, with D unresolved. Trimming cost V 2 bases and J 0 bases, with 9 bases left between them. The CDR3 is 15 amino acids. Germline-derived CDR1 and CDR2 are SGHDT and YYEEEE. The DNA for the CDR3 is TGTGCCAGCAGCTTAGAGAGAAGCTCCTACAATGAGCAGTTCTTC. It is translated as CASSLERSSYNEQFF.